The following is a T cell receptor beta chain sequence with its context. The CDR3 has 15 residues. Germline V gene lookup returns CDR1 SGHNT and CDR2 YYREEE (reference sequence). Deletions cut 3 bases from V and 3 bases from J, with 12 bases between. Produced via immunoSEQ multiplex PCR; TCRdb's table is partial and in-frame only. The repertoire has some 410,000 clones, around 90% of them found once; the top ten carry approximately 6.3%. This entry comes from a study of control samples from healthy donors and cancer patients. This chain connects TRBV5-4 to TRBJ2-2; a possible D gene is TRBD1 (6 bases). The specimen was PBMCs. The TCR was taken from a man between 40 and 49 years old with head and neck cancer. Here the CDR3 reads CASSSFSGDTGELFF. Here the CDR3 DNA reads TGTGCCAGCAGCTCCTTTTCAGGGGACACCGGGGAGCTGTTTTTT.